These T cell receptor beta chains were read from a single sample in a study of cytomegalovirus exposure and HLA in healthy donors. TCRdb's copy holds only in-frame clones and misses some; the assay was immunoSEQ multiplex PCR. The sample contains approximately 40,000 clones, roughly 79% of which appear only once. The sample comprised PBMCs. The source of these receptors is a woman between 35 and 50 years old in good health and CMV-seronegative. Each CDR3 is given with its conserved first and last residue. Each record gives: V gene, clone size, J gene, D gene, CDR3 protein, CDR3 DNA. The D gene is left open where the match is weak. A row's size may be missing; if present it is once, few, many or a size class.

v_gene: TRBV19; abundance: NA; j_gene: TRBJ2-3; d_gene: NA; CDR3aa: CASSIGTYNTDTQYF; CDR3nt: TGTGCCAGTAGTATAGGAACTTATAACACAGATACGCAGTATTTT
v_gene: TRBV18; abundance: NA; j_gene: TRBJ1-6; d_gene: NA; CDR3aa: CASSPGGTSPLHF; CDR3nt: TGTGCCAGCTCACCGGGAGGAACTTCACCCCTCCACTTT
v_gene: TRBV14; abundance: NA; j_gene: TRBJ2-7; d_gene: NA; CDR3aa: CASSHVSSSYEQYF; CDR3nt: TGTGCCAGCAGCCATGTGAGTTCGTCCTACGAGCAGTACTTC
v_gene: TRBV2; abundance: NA; j_gene: TRBJ1-3; d_gene: NA; CDR3aa: CASSGTAGNTIYF; CDR3nt: TGTGCCAGCAGTGGGACAGCTGGAAACACCATATATTTT
v_gene: TRBV7-2; abundance: NA; j_gene: TRBJ1-2; d_gene: NA; CDR3aa: CASSRTVNYGYTF; CDR3nt: TGTGCCAGCAGCCGGACAGTTAACTATGGCTACACCTTC
v_gene: TRBV7-6; abundance: NA; j_gene: TRBJ1-5; d_gene: TRBD1; CDR3aa: CASSLTGGFNQPQHF; CDR3nt: TGTGCCAGCAGCTTGACAGGGGGATTTAATCAGCCCCAGCATTTT
v_gene: TRBV6-5; abundance: NA; j_gene: TRBJ1-6; d_gene: NA; CDR3aa: CASGSIRHFNSPLHF; CDR3nt: TGTGCCAGCGGGTCCATCCGACACTTTAATTCACCCCTCCACTTT
v_gene: TRBV4-1; abundance: NA; j_gene: TRBJ1-1; d_gene: NA; CDR3aa: CASSQDQDWTSGAFF; CDR3nt: TGCGCCAGCAGCCAAGATCAAGACTGGACTTCGGGAGCTTTCTTT
v_gene: TRBV14; abundance: NA; j_gene: TRBJ2-1; d_gene: NA; CDR3aa: CASSQRAGIEQFF; CDR3nt: TGTGCCAGCAGCCAACGGGCCGGGATTGAGCAGTTCTTC
v_gene: TRBV5-5; abundance: NA; j_gene: TRBJ2-7; d_gene: TRBD1; CDR3aa: CASSLGGTGGYEQYF; CDR3nt: TGTGCCAGCAGCTTAGGTGGGACAGGGGGCTACGAGCAGTACTTC
v_gene: TRBV29-1; abundance: NA; j_gene: TRBJ2-5; d_gene: TRBD1; CDR3aa: CSADPGQRRTQYF; CDR3nt: TGCAGCGCCGACCCGGGACAGCGGAGGACCCAGTACTTC
v_gene: TRBV28; abundance: NA; j_gene: TRBJ1-2; d_gene: TRBD1; CDR3aa: CATTDRAKGVYGYTF; CDR3nt: TGTGCCACTACGGACAGGGCTAAGGGCGTCTATGGCTACACCTTC
v_gene: TRBV10-3; abundance: few; j_gene: TRBJ1-2; d_gene: TRBD1; CDR3aa: CAISGTGKGYTF; CDR3nt: TGTGCCATCAGTGGGACAGGGAAGGGCTACACCTTC
v_gene: TRBV7-8; abundance: NA; j_gene: TRBJ2-4; d_gene: TRBD1; CDR3aa: CASSIHRGRTLKAKNIQYF; CDR3nt: TGTGCCAGCAGCATACACAGGGGAAGAACCCTGAAAGCCAAAAACATTCAGTACTTC
v_gene: TRBV18; abundance: NA; j_gene: TRBJ2-1; d_gene: NA; CDR3aa: CASSLPTAYNEQFF; CDR3nt: TGTGCCAGCTCACTTCCGACAGCCTACAATGAGCAGTTCTTC
v_gene: TRBV27; abundance: NA; j_gene: TRBJ1-2; d_gene: TRBD1; CDR3aa: CASRRQGYGYTF; CDR3nt: TGTGCCAGCAGGCGACAGGGGTATGGCTACACCTTC
v_gene: TRBV6-5; abundance: NA; j_gene: TRBJ1-6; d_gene: NA; CDR3aa: CASSYSTWGPNSPLHF; CDR3nt: TGTGCCAGCAGTTACTCGACTTGGGGGCCCAATTCACCCCTCCACTTT
v_gene: TRBV19; abundance: NA; j_gene: TRBJ1-6; d_gene: NA; CDR3aa: CASSANRDNNSPLHF; CDR3nt: TGTGCCAGTAGTGCAAATCGGGACAATAATTCACCCCTCCACTTT
v_gene: TRBV27; abundance: NA; j_gene: TRBJ1-2; d_gene: TRBD1; CDR3aa: CASSIDRGRVYGYTF; CDR3nt: TGTGCCAGCAGTATCGACAGGGGGCGGGTCTATGGCTACACCTTC
v_gene: TRBV7-9; abundance: NA; j_gene: TRBJ1-5; d_gene: NA; CDR3aa: CASSQQGYSNQPQHF; CDR3nt: TGTGCCAGCAGCCAACAGGGATATAGCAATCAGCCCCAGCATTTT